Only a few counts were recorded for the clone carrying this TCR beta chain. Its specificity is unknown. A mixed TRB-A/B primer pool amplified rearranged TRB by multiplex touch-down PCR. TCRdb processed the multiplex PCR reads anew with MiXCR; each CDR3 protein has one entry. The data hold about 1,900 distinct CDR3 sequences, with 60% to 80% observed a single time. Germline CDR1 is SQVTM and CDR2 is ANQGSEA. The CDR3 length is 13 residues. V dropped 4 bases and J dropped 4; count of bases not matched to a gene: 1. The data originate from a study of T cell repertoires in aging, cancer and after chemotherapy. Overall study context: Pre- and post-chemotherapy samples were paired from glioblastoma patients treated with temozolomide-based therapy. General observations from the study: Immunological memory after chemotherapy cannot be judged from the repertoire data. Age-matched healthy donors had significantly more diverse, less clonal blood TCR repertoires than untreated cancer patients.

Peripheral blood genomic DNA, not sorted cells or RNA, was the template. This clonotype originated in a human donor with a solid tumor. This sequence joins TRBV29-1 and TRBJ2-1, with 10 bases that match TRBD2. The specimen sequenced was blood. The DNA of the CDR3 is TGCAGCGTTGGGACTAGCGGATACAATGAGCAGTTCTTC. This gives the protein CSVGTSGYNEQFF.